This T cell receptor beta chain is drawn from a study of blood T cell repertoires in COVID-19. As for the study in general: Acute-phase and convalescent COVID-19 samples originated in the United States, Italy and Spain. T cells, B-cell-depleted T cells, or PBMCs supplied cDNA or gDNA.

The V gene's germline CDR1 is SGHRS and CDR2 YFSETQ. V lost 2 bases, J lost 1 base, and 10 bases stayed unmatched. CDR3 length: 18 amino acids. Original data processing: Estimation of nucleated cell counts relied on the amplification of reference gene primers. The assay was immunoSEQ multiplex PCR, and TCRdb's table has in-frame clones only and misses some. V, J and clone size derive from that table, while D and trimming were established from the DNA sequence. The repertoire holds 100,000 or so clones, with about 88% as singletons. The clonotype was recovered from a man in his 60s with acute or convalescent COVID-19. The chain is built from TRBV5-1 and TRBJ1-4; 8 positions match TRBD1. The material sequenced was peripheral blood. CDR3 in amino acids: CASSLGQGESRTNEKLFF. CDR3 DNA: TGCGCCAGCAGCTTAGGACAGGGAGAATCGAGAACTAATGAAAAACTGTTTTTT.